These 13 T cell receptor beta chains came from one sample sequenced in a study of glioma-infiltrating T cells. TCR alpha and beta CDR3 regions were amplified from RNA using iRepertoire nested multiplex PCR. TCRdb ran MiXCR on the multiplex PCR reads and lists one entry per CDR3 protein. The profile shows roughly 190,000 distinct CDR3 sequences, over 25% of them singletons. Sequencing was carried out using glioma tissue, nonneoplastic brain tissue, or PBMCs (not recorded which). These receptor sequences come from a human donor with low-grade glioma or glioblastoma, undergoing nonglioma brain surgery, or in good health (not recorded which).

The sample holds many counts of this clonotype. The V call is TRBV27, the J call TRBJ2-7, with a tentative D call TRBD1 (5 bases). CDR1 is MNHEY and CDR2 is SMNVEV in the germline V gene (reference sequence). V shed 2 bases and J shed 5 bases, with 10 bases lying between them. The CDR3 extends over 13 amino acids. CDR3 bases: TGTGCCAGCAGTTTACCCCCAGGGAACGAGCAGTACTTC. Translation: CASSLPPGNEQYF.

Concerning this clonotype: Germline is not matched at one junction end, which may reflect a read error. V and J are TRBV20-1 and TRBJ2-3, with 7 bases fitting TRBD1. Germline values: CDR1 DFQATT, CDR2 SNEGSKA (reference sequence). This CDR3 has 14 amino acids. CDR3 sequence (DNA): TGCAGTGCTAGGAGTCCCGATGGGACAGATACGGAGTATTTT. It is translated as CSARSPDGTDTEYF.

This clonotype was observed at least ten times. CDR3 loop: CASSQEFRTSGTDTQYF. The CDR3 coding sequence is TGCGCCAGCAGCCAAGAATTTCGGACTAGCGGGACTGATACGCAGTATTTT. V usage is TRBV4-3 and J usage is TRBJ2-3; TRBD2 aligns across 12 bases. From germline, CDR1 is LGHNA and CDR2 YSLEER. The CDR3 loop spans 17 amino acids. The V and J ends lost 0 bases and 6 bases, in that order; junction bases with no gene match: 7.

This clonotype has ten or more counts. The V gene is TRBV6-6, the J gene TRBJ2-3; the D call may be TRBD1 or TRBD2 (5 bases each). Germline V gives CDR1 MNHNY, CDR2 SVGAGI (reference sequence). Trimming shortened V by 0 bases and J by 0 bases, and 7 bases separated the two germline ends. CDR3 length: 15 amino acids. DNA for the CDR3: TGTGCCAGCAGTTACTCGGGACGGAGCACAGATACGCAGTATTTT. It codes for CASSYSGRSTDTQYF.

Ten or more counts support this clonotype. V and J are TRBV27 and TRBJ2-7; 12 bases agree with TRBD2. The germline V gene has CDR1 MNHEY and CDR2 SMNVEV (reference sequence). CDR3 length: 16 residues. V lost 2 bases, J lost 2 bases, and 4 bases stayed unmatched. CDR3 sequence reads: CASSLGPSGRAYEQYF. CDR3 in DNA: TGTGCCAGCAGTTTAGGGCCTAGCGGGAGGGCCTACGAGCAGTACTTC.

Regarding this clonotype: One base away lies a much larger clone, so this may be a sequencing read error. The CDR3 DNA is TGCAGCGCTTCCAGGGAGAGCAATCAGCCCCAGCATTTT. The encoded protein is CSASRESNQPQHF. This chain links TRBV29-1 with TRBJ1-5, with a possible D match to TRBD1 (5 bases). V gave up 7 bases and J gave up 1 base, with 11 bases separating them. Germline lookup yields CDR1 SQVTM and CDR2 ANQGSEA. CDR3 length: 13 residues.

At least ten counts were recorded for this clonotype. This chain connects TRBV3-1 to TRBJ1-2; the D gene is possibly TRBD1 (6 bases). The CDR3 has 14 residues. Germline V gene data show CDR1 as LGHDT and CDR2 as YNNKEL (reference sequence). Trimming removed 4 bases at V and 4 bases at J, with 13 bases between. In DNA form, the CDR3 reads TGTGCCAGCAGCCCGAGGGACACCTTCTATGGCTACACCTTC. Its protein is CASSPRDTFYGYTF.

Concerning this clonotype: The final CDR3 position lacks the conserved phenylalanine or tryptophan, pointing to a likely read error. The V and J genes are TRBV20-1 and TRBJ2-7; 7 nucleotides align to TRBD2. Germline trimming cut 2 bases from V and 5 bases from J; bases unmatched to any gene: 12. CDR1 and CDR2 (germline): DFQATT, SNEGSKA (reference sequence). This CDR3 has 15 residues. In DNA, the CDR3 is TGCAGTGCTAGAACGTGGACTAGATCCTACAACGAGCAGTACCTC. Its translation: CSARTWTRSYNEQYL.

This clonotype was counted many times. This rearrangement joins TRBV27 to TRBJ2-2; the D is unclear. Per germline, CDR1 MNHEY and CDR2 SMNVEV (reference sequence). The CDR3 has 12 residues. The germline V and J ends were trimmed by 6 bases and 1 base, with 3 bases remaining between them. The CDR3 region is CASRENTGELFF. Here the CDR3 DNA reads TGTGCCAGCAGGGAGAACACCGGGGAGCTGTTTTTT.

This clonotype was found a few times. A junction end diverges from the germline sequence, so it may reflect a read error. The chain has TRBV7-2 and TRBJ2-7; D might be TRBD1 (5 bases). This CDR3 region has 12 residues. CDR1 is SGHTA and CDR2 is FQGNSA in the germline V gene. CDR3 amino acids: CASNLQAYEQYF. The CDR3 DNA follows: TGTGCCAGCAACTTACAGGCCTACGAGCAGTACTTC.

The table lists this clonotype with many counts. The chain has TRBV15 and TRBJ2-7; a weak D match, TRBD1 (5 bases). Deletions cut 0 bases from V and 0 bases from J, with 9 bases between. This CDR3 contains 15 residues. The germline V gene encodes CDR1 LNHNV and CDR2 YYDKDF (reference sequence). The CDR3 sequence: CATSREAGNSYEQYF. The CDR3 DNA reads TGTGCCACCAGCAGAGAAGCAGGGAACTCCTACGAGCAGTACTTC.

A note on this clonotype: The junction shows a germline mismatch at one end, possibly a read error. The chain employs TRBV7-2 and TRBJ1-1; the D is unclear. The CDR3 runs 12 residues. Germline CDR1 and CDR2: SGHTA and FQGNSA. This CDR3 reads CSSSLFSPEAFF. CDR3 DNA: TGTTCCAGCAGCTTATTCTCGCCTGAAGCTTTCTTT.

This clonotype was seen a few times. V gene TRBV5-5 combines with J gene TRBJ2-7; 9 positions agree with TRBD1. This CDR3 has 16 residues. With 2 bases clipped from V and 11 bases from J, the junction kept 17 bases outside the gene matches. Looked up from germline, CDR1 is SGHKS and CDR2 is YYEKEE (reference sequence). The CDR3 bases are TGTGCCAGCAGCTTACCCGCCGCCGCGGGACAGGGCTTGAAGTACTTC. Encoded protein: CASSLPAAAGQGLKYF.